This TCR beta chain was documented in a study of T cells in women clearing cervical HPV infection. Study results and caveats: Cases and controls were distinguished at AUC about 0.79 by richness and V genes.

TCRdb's copy holds only in-frame clones and misses some; the assay was immunoSEQ multiplex PCR. This table holds roughly 48,000 clones. The length of the CDR3 is 14 residues. Germline V gives CDR1 LGHNA, CDR2 YNFKEQ. Remarks on this clone: Its antigen remains unidentified. An end of the junction differs from the germline gene, which may be a read error. The read falls 3 residues short of the CDR3 end, and the missing part is taken from the germline J gene.

All participants had a single incident cervical HPV16 infection, and prevalent HPV16 infections were excluded. The source is a woman between 18 and 70 years old with a cervical HPV16 infection that either progressed to CIN3+ or cleared (not recorded which). Sequenced: blood buffy coat. The J gene is TRBJ2-7, the V gene TRBV4-2; 7 nucleotides align to TRBD1. CDR3 amino acids: CASSPRTGPYEQYF. CDR3 bases read: TGCGCCAGCAGCCCGAGGACAGGCCCCTACGAG.